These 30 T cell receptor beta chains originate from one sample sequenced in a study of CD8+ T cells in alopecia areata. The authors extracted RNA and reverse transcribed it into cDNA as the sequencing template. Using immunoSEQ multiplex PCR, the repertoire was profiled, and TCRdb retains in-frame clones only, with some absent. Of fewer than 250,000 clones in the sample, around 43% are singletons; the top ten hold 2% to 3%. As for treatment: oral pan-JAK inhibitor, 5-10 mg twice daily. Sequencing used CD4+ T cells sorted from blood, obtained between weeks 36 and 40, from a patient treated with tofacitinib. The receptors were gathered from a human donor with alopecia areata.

CDR3 DNA: TGCGCCAGCAGCCAAGTTTTGTACACAGATACGCAGTATTTT. It codes for CASSQVLYTDTQYF. The chain has TRBV4-1 and TRBJ2-3; no clear D gene. Looked up from germline, CDR1 is MGHRA and CDR2 is YSYEKL. CDR3 size: 14 residues. Trimming took 1 base from V and 2 from J, leaving 7 bases between them.

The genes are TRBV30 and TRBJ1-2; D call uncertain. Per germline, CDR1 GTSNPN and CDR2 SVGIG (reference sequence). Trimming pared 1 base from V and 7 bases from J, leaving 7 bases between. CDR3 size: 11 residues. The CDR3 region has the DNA TGTGCCTGGAGTGGGTCGGGTGGCTACACCTTC. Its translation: CAWSGSGGYTF.

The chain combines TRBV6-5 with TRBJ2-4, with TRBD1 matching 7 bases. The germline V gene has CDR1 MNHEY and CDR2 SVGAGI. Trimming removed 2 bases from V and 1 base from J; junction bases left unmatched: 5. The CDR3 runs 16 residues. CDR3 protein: CASSYDREFAKNIQYF. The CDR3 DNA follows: TGTGCCAGCAGTTACGACAGGGAATTCGCCAAAAACATTCAGTACTTC.

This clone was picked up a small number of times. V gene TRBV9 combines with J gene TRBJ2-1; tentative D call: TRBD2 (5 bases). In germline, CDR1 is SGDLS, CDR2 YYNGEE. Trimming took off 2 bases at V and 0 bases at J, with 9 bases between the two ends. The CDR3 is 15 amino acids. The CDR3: CASSVRGLSYNEQFF. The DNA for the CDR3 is TGTGCCAGCAGCGTTCGGGGTCTCTCCTACAATGAGCAGTTCTTC.

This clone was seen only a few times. Written as DNA, the CDR3 is TGTGCCAGCAGACAGGGTTTTGGGGATCAGCCCCAGCATTTT. Translating it yields CASRQGFGDQPQHF. The V and J genes are TRBV6-1 and TRBJ1-5; D is possibly TRBD1 (6 bases). Germline assignment: CDR1 MNHNS and CDR2 SASEGT. The CDR3 runs 14 residues. The germline V and J ends were trimmed by 6 bases and 5 bases, with 14 bases remaining between them.

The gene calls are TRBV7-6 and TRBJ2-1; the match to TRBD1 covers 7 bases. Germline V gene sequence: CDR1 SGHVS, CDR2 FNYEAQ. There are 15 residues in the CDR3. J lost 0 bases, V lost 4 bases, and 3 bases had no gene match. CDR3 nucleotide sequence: TGTGCCAGCAGCTCGGACAGGAGCTCCTACAATGAGCAGTTCTTC. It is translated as CASSSDRSSYNEQFF.

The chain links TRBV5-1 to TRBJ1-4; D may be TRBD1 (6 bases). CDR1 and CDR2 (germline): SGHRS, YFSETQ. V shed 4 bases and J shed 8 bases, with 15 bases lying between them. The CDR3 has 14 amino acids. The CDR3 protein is CASSGTGTEEKLFF. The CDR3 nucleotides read TGCGCCAGCAGCGGAACAGGGACTGAGGAAAAACTGTTTTTT.

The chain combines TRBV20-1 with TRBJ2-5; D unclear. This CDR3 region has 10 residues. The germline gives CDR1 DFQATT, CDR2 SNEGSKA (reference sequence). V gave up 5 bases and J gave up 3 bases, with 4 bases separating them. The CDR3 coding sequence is TGCAGTGCTGAAGAAGAGACCCAGTACTTC. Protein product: CSAEEETQYF.

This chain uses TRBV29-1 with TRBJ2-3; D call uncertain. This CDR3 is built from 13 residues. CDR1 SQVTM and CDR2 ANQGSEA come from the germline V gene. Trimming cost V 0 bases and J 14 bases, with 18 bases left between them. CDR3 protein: CSVEDPQAGAWYF. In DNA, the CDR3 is TGCAGCGTTGAAGACCCCCAAGCTGGCGCCTGGTATTTT.

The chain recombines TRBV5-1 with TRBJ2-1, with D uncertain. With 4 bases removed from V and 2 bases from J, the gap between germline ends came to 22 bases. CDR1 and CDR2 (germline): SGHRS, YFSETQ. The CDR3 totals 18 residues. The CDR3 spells CASSAEGRRVPPYNEQFF. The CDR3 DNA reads TGCGCCAGCAGCGCGGAAGGCCGTCGAGTCCCCCCCTACAATGAGCAGTTCTTC.

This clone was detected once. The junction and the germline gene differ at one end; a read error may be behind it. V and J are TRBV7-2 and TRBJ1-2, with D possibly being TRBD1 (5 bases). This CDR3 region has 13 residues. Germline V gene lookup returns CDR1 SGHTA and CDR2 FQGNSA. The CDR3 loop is CASSQGVGVHSPF. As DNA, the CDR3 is TGTGCCAGCAGTCAAGGGGTCGGCGTACATTCCCCCTTC. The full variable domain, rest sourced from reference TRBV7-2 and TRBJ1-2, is GAGVSQSPSNKVTEKGKDVELRCDPISGHTALYWYRQSLGQGLEFLIYFQGNSAPDKSGLPSDRFSAERTGGSVSTLTIQRTQQEDSAVYLCASSQGVGVHSPFGSGTRLTVV.

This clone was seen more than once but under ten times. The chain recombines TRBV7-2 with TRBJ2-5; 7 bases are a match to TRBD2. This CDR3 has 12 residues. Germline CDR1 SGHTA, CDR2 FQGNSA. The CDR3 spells CAVGGSMKTQYF. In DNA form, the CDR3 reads TGTGCAGTGGGCGGGAGTATGAAGACCCAGTACTTC.

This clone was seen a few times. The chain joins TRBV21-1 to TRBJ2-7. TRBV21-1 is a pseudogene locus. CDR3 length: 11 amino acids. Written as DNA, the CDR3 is TGTGCCAGCAGCAAAGACCACGAGCAGTACTTC. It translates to CASSKDHEQYF.

Here the CDR3 DNA reads TGTGCCAGCAGCCCGACAGGGGCCGCCGGGGAGCTGTTTTTT. Translating gives CASSPTGAAGELFF. V gene TRBV4-2 combines with J gene TRBJ2-2; 8 bases agree with TRBD1. Germline CDR1 and CDR2: LGHNA and YNFKEQ. CDR3 size: 14 residues. The V gene end was trimmed by 4 bases and the J gene end by 6 bases; junction bases not matched to a gene: 4.

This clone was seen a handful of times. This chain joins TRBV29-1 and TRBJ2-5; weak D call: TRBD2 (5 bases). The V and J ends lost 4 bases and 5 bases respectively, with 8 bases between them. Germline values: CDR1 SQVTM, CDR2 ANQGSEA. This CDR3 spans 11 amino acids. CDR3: CSVGELETQYF. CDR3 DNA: TGCAGCGTTGGGGAGTTGGAGACCCAGTACTTC.

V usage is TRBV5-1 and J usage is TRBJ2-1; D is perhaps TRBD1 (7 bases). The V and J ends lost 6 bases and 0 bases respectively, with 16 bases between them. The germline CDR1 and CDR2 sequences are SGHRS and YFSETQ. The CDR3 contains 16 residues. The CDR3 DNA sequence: TGCGCCAGCACTACGATCCAGGGGGGCTCCTACAATGAGCAGTTCTTC. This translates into CASTTIQGGSYNEQFF. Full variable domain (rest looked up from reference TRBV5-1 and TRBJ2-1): KAGVTQTPRYLIKTRGQQVTLSCSPISGHRSVSWYQQTPGQGLQFLFEYFSETQRNKGNFPGRFSGRQFSNSRSEMNVSTLELGDSALYLCASTTIQGGSYNEQFFGPGTRLTVL.

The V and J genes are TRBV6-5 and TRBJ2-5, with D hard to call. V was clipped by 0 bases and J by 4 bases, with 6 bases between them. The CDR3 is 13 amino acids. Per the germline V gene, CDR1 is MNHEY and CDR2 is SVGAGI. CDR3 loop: CASSYSRVETQYF. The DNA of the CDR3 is TGTGCCAGCAGTTACTCCCGGGTAGAGACCCAGTACTTC.

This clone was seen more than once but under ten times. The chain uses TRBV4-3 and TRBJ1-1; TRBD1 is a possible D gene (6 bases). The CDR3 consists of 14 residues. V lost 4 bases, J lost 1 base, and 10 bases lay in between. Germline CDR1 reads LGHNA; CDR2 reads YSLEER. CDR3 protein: CASSRSGENTEAFF. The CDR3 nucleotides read TGCGCCAGCAGCCGATCAGGGGAGAACACTGAAGCTTTCTTT.

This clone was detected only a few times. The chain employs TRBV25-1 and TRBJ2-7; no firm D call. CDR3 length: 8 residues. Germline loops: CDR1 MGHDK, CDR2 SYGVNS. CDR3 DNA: TGTGGGAGCTACGAGCAGTACTTC. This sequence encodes CGSYEQYF.

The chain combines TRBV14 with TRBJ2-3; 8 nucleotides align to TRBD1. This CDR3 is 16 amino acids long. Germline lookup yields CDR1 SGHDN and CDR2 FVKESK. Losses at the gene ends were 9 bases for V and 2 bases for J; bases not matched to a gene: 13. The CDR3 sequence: CARTHTGQVHTDTQYF. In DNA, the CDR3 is TGTGCCAGAACTCATACGGGACAGGTCCACACAGATACGCAGTATTTT.

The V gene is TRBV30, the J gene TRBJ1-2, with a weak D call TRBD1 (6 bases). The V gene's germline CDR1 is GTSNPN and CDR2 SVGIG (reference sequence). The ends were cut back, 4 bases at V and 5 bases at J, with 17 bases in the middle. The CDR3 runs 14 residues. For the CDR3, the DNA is TGTGCCTGGACCAGACCGGGGGCTTGGTATGGCTACACCTTC. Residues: CAWTRPGAWYGYTF.

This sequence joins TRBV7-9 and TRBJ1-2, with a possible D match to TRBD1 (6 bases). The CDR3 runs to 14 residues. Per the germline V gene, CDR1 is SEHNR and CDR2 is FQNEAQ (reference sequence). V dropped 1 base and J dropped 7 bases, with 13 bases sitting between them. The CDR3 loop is CASSLVGQRTGYTF. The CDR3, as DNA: TGTGCCAGCAGCTTAGTCGGACAGCGGACTGGCTACACCTTC.

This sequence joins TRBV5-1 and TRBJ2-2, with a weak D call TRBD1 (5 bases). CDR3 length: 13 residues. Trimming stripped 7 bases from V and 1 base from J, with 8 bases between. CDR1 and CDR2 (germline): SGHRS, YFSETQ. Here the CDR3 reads CASGQGNTGELFF. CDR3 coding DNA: TGCGCCAGCGGACAAGGGAACACCGGGGAGCTGTTTTTT. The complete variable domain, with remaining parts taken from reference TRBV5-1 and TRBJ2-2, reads KAGVTQTPRYLIKTRGQQVTLSCSPISGHRSVSWYQQTPGQGLQFLFEYFSETQRNKGNFPGRFSGRQFSNSRSEMNVSTLELGDSALYLCASGQGNTGELFFGEGSRLTVL.

CDR3 in amino acids: CASSLPGTRVYEQYF. CDR3 in DNA: TGTGCCAGCAGCTTACCCGGGACAAGGGTCTACGAGCAGTACTTC. This chain links TRBV7-2 with TRBJ2-7, with D maybe TRBD1 (6 bases). V was clipped by 2 bases and J by 3 bases, with 14 bases between them. The germline V gene encodes CDR1 SGHTA and CDR2 FQGNSA. This CDR3 region has 15 residues.

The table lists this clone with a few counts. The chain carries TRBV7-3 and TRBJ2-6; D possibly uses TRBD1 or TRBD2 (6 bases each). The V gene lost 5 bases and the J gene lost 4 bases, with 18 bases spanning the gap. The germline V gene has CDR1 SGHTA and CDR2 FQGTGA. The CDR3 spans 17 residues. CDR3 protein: CASSPQPGGAGANVLTF. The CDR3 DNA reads TGTGCCAGCAGCCCCCAGCCCGGGGGCGCGGGGGCCAACGTCCTGACTTTC.

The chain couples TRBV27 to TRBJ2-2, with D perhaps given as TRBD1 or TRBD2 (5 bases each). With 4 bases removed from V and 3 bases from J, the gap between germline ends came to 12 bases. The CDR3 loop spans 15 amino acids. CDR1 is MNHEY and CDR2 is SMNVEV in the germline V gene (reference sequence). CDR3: CASSSGTGYTGELFF. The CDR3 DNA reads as TGTGCCAGCAGTTCTGGGACGGGGTACACCGGGGAGCTGTTTTTT.

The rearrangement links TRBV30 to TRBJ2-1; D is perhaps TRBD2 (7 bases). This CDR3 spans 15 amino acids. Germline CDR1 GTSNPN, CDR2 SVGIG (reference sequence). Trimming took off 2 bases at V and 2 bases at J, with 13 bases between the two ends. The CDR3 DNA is TGTGCCTGGAGTCGACCCGGGGGGCCCTACAATGAGCAGTTCTTC. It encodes CAWSRPGGPYNEQFF.

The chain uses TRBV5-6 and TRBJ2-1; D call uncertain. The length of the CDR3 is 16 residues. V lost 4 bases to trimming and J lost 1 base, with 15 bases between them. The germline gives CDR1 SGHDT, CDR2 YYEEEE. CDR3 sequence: CASSPRDNPSYNEQFF. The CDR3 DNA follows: TGTGCCAGCAGCCCCCGTGACAACCCATCCTACAATGAGCAGTTCTTC.

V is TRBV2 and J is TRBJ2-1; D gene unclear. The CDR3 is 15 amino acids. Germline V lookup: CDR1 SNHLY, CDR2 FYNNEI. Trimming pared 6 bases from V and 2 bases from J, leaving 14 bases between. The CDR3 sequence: CASRQSGPTYNEQFF. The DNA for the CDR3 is TGTGCCAGCAGACAGTCGGGCCCAACCTACAATGAGCAGTTCTTC.

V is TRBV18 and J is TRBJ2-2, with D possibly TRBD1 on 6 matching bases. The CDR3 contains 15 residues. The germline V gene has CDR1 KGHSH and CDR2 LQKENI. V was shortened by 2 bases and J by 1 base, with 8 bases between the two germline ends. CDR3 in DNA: TGTGCCAGCTCACCATACAGGGAGAACACCGGGGAGCTGTTTTTT. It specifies CASSPYRENTGELFF.